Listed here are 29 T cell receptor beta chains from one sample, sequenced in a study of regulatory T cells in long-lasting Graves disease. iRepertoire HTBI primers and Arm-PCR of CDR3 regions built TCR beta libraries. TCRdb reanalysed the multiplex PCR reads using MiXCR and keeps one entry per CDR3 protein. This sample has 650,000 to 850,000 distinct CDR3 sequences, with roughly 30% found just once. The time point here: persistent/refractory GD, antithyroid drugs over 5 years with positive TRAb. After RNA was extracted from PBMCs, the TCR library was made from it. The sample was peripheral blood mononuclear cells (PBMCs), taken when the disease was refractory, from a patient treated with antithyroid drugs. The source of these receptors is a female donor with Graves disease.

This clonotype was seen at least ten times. CDR3 loop: CASRDNRRGDEAFF. Written as DNA, the CDR3 is TGTGCCAGCAGGGATAATCGGAGGGGGGATGAAGCTTTCTTT. The chain combines TRBV2 with TRBJ1-1, with TRBD1 as a possible D gene (6 bases). Germline V gene sequence: CDR1 SNHLY, CDR2 FYNNEI. The V end lost 6 bases, the J end lost 7 bases, and 18 bases lay between the germline ends. The CDR3 has 14 amino acids.

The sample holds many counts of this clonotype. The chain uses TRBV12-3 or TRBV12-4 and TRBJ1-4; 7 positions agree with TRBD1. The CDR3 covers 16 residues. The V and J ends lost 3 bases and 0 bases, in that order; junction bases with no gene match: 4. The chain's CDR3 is CASSLVRGATNEKLFF. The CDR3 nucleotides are TGTGCCAGCAGTTTGGTCAGGGGGGCAACTAATGAAAAACTGTTTTTT.

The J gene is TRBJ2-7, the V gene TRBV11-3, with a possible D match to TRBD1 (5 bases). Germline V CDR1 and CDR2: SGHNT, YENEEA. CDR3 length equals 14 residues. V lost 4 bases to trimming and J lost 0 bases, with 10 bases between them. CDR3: CASSSDSSSYEQYF. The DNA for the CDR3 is TGTGCCAGCAGCTCCGACAGTTCCTCCTACGAGCAGTACTTC.

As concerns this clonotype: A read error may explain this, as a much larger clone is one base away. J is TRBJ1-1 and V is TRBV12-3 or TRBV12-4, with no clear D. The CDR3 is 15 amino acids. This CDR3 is CASSPWTPLVAEALF. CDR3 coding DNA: TGTGCCAGCAGTCCGTGGACGCCCTTGGTCGCTGAAGCTCTCTTT.

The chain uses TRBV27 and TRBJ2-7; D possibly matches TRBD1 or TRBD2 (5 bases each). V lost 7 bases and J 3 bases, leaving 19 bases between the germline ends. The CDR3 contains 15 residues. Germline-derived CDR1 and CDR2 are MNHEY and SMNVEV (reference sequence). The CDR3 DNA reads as TGTGCCAGCATCCCGTCTGGGGACGGATACTACGAGCAGTACTTC. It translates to CASIPSGDGYYEQYF.

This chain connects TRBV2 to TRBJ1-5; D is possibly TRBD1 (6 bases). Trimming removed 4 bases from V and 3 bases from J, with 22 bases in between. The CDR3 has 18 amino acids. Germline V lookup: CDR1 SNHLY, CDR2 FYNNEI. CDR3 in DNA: TGTGCCAGCAGTGGGCTTATTTGGGCAGGGGCTATCAATCAGCCCCAGCATTTT. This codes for CASSGLIWAGAINQPQHF. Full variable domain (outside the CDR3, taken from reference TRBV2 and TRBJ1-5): EPEVTQTPSHQVTQMGQEVILRCVPISNHLYFYWYRQILGQKVEFLVSFYNNEISEKSEIFDDQFSVERPDGSNFTLKIRSTKLEDSAMYFCASSGLIWAGAINQPQHFGDGTRLSIL.

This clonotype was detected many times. The CDR3 reads CSVDRGMNTEAFF. The CDR3 DNA reads TGCAGCGTTGACAGGGGTATGAACACTGAAGCTTTCTTT. The chain couples TRBV29-1 to TRBJ1-1; maybe TRBD1 (6 bases). Germline lookup yields CDR1 SQVTM and CDR2 ANQGSEA. V lost 3 bases and J lost 0, with 8 bases in between. CDR3 length: 13 residues.

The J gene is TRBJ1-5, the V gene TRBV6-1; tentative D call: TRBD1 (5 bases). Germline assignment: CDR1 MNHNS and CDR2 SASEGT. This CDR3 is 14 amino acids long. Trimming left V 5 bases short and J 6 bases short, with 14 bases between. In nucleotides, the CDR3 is TGTGCCAGCAGTCCTGGGACGTTCCGTCAGCCCCAGCATTTT. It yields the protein CASSPGTFRQPQHF.

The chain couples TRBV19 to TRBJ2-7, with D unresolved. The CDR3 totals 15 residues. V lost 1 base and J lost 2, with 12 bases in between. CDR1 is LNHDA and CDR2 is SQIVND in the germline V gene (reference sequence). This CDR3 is CASSIVDGPTYEQYF. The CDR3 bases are TGTGCCAGTAGTATAGTAGATGGCCCCACCTACGAGCAGTACTTC.

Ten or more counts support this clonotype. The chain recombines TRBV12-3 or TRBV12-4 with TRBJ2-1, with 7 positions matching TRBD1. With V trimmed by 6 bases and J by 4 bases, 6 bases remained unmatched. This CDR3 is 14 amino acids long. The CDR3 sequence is CASSEGQKYNEQFF. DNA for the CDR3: TGTGCCAGCAGCGAGGGACAGAAATACAATGAGCAGTTCTTC.

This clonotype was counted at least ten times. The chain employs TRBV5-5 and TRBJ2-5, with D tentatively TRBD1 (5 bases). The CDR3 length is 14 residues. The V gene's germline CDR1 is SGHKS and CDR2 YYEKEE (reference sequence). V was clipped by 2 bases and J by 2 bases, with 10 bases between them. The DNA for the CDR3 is TGTGCCAGCAGCTTTAGACAGTCTCAAGAGACCCAGTACTTC. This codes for CASSFRQSQETQYF. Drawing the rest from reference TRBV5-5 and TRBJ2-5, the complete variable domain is DAGVTQSPTHLIKTRGQQVTLRCSPISGHKSVSWYQQVLGQGPQFIFQYYEKEERGRGNFPDRFSARQFPNYSSELNVNALLLGDSALYLCASSFRQSQETQYFGPGTRLLVL.

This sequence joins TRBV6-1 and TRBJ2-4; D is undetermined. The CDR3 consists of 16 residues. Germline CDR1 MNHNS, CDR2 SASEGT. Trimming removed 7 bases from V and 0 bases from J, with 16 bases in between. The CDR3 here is CASTHSEKVAKNIQYF. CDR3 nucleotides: TGTGCCAGCACCCACTCGGAAAAAGTAGCCAAAAACATTCAGTACTTC.

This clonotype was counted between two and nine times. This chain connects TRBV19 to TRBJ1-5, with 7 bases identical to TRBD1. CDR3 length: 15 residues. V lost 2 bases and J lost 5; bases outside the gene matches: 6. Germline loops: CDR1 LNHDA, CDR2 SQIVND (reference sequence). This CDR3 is CASSILGTVDQPQHF. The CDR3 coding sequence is TGTGCCAGTAGTATACTTGGGACAGTGGATCAGCCCCAGCATTTT.

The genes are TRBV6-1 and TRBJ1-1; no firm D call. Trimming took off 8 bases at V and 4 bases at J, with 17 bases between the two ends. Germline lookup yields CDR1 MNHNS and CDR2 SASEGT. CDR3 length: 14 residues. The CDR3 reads CASSPDGGITEAFF. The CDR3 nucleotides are TGTGCCAGCTCACCTGATGGTGGGATCACTGAAGCTTTCTTT.

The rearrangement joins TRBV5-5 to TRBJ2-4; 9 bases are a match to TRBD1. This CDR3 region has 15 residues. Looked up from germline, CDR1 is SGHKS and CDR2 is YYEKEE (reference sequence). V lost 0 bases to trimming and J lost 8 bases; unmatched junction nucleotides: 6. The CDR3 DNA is TGTGCCAGCAGCTTGGGAGGACAGGGGAGGGACATTCAGTACTTC. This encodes CASSLGGQGRDIQYF.

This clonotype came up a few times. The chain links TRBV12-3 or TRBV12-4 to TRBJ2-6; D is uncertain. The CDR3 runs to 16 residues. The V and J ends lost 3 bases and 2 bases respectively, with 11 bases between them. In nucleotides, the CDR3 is TGTGCCAGCAGTTTGCAAGGCTTCACTGGGGCCAACGTCCTGACTTTC. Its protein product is CASSLQGFTGANVLTF.

For the CDR3, the DNA is TGCAGGGGCAGGACTAGCGGCGCCTCGCCACGGGAGACCCAGTACTTC. Its protein is CRGRTSGASPRETQYF. The chain employs TRBV20-1 and TRBJ2-5, with TRBD2 matching 10 bases. The germline V gene has CDR1 DFQATT and CDR2 SNEGSKA (reference sequence). The CDR3 runs to 16 residues.

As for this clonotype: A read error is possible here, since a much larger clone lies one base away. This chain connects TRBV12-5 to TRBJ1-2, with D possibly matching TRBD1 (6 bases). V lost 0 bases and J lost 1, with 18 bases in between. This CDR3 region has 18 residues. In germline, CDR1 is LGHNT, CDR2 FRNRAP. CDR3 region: CASGLVHMGTNLNYGYTF. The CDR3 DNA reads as TGTGCTAGTGGTTTGGTACATATGGGGACAAACCTTAACTATGGCTACACCTTC. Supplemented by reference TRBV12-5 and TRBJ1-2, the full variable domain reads DARVTQTPRHKVTEMGQEVTMRCQPILGHNTVFWYRQTMMQGLELLAYFRNRAPLDDSGMPKDRFSAEMPDATLATLKIQPSEPRDSAVYFCASGLVHMGTNLNYGYTFGSGTRLTVV.

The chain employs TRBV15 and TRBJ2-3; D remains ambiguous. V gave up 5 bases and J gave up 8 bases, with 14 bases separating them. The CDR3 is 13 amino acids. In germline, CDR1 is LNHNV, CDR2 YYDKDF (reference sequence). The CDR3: CATSPPVFGTQYF. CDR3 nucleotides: TGTGCCACCAGCCCCCCGGTGTTTGGTACGCAGTATTTT.

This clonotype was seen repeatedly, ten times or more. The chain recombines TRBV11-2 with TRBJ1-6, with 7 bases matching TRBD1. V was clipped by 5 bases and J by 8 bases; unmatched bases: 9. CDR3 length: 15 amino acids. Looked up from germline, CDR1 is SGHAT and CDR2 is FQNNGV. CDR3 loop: CASSQITGADSPLHF. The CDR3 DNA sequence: TGTGCCAGCAGCCAAATCACAGGGGCGGATTCACCCCTCCACTTT.

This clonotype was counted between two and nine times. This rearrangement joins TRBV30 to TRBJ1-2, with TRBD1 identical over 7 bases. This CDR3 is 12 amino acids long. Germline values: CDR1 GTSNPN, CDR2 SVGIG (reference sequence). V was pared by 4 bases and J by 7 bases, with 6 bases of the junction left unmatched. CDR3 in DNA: TGTGCCTGGATAAAAGACAGGGCTGGCTACACCTTC. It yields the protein CAWIKDRAGYTF.

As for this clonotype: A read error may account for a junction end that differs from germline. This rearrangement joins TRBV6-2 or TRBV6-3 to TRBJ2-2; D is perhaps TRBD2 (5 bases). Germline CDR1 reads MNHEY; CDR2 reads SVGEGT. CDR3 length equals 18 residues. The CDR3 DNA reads TGTGCCAGCAGTTACCTACCTCCGGGCGGTTCGAACACCGGGGAGCCGTTTTTT. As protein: CASSYLPPGGSNTGEPFF.

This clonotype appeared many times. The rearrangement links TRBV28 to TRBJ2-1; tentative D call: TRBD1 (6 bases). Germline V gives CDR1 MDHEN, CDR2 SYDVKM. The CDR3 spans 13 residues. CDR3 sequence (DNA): TGTGCGACGAGGACAGACGTATACAATGAGCAGTTCTTC. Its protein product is CATRTDVYNEQFF.

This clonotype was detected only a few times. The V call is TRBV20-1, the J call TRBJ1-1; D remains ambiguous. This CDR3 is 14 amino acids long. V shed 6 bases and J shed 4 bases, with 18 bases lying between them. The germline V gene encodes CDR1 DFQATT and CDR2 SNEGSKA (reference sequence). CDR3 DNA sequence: TGCAGTGCCCAGCGGGGTAGGGTGCGCACTGAAGCTTTCTTT. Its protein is CSAQRGRVRTEAFF.

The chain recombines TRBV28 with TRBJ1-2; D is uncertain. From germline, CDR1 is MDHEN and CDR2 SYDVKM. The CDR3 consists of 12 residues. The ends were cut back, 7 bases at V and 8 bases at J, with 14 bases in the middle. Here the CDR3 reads CASTHKGGGYTF. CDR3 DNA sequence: TGTGCCAGCACTCATAAGGGAGGAGGCTACACCTTC.

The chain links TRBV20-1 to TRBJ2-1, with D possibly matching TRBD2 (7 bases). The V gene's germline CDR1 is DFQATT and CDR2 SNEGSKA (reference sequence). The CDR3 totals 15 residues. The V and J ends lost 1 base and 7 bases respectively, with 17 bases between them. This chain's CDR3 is CSARVGGSQGNEQFF. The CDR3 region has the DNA TGCAGTGCTAGAGTAGGCGGGAGCCAGGGGAATGAGCAGTTCTTC.

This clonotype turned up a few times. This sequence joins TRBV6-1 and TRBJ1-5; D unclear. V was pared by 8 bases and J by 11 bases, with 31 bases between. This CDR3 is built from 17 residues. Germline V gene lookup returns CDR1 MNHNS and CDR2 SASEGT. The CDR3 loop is CASHQPGFSVLSSTQHF. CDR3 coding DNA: TGTGCCAGCCACCAACCGGGATTTTCCGTCTTAAGCAGTACCCAGCATTTT.

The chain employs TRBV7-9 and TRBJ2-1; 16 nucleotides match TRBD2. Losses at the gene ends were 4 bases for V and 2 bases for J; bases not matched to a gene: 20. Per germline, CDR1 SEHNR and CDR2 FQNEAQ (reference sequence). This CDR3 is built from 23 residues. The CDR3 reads CASSSRPRPGTSGRARTYNEQFF. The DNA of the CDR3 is TGTGCCAGCAGCTCCCGTCCACGCCCGGGGACTAGCGGGAGGGCCAGGACCTACAATGAGCAGTTCTTC.

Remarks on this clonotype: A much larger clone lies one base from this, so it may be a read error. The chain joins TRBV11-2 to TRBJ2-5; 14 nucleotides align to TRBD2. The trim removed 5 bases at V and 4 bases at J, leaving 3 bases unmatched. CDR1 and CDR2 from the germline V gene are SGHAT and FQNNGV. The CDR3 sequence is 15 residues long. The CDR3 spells CASSMGLAGVETQYF. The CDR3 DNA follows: TGTGCCAGCAGCATGGGACTAGCGGGAGTAGAGACCCAGTACTTC.